This T cell receptor (beta chain) was identified during a study of long-term antiretroviral therapy in people with HIV. The germline gives CDR1 SGHAT, CDR2 FQNNGV. Trimming shortened V by 2 bases and J by 4 bases, and 12 bases separated the two germline ends. This CDR3 has 15 amino acids. Run at survey level, the immunoSEQ assay was version v3.0. Using immunoSEQ multiplex PCR, the repertoire was profiled, and TCRdb retains in-frame clones only, with some absent. This sample has roughly 28,000 clones, with 85% to 95% found just once. Findings and caveats of the study: Records did not include ART adherence, viral resistance or therapy changes. Dominant in the repertoire at all time points were clones expanded before ART. Relative to control repertoires, HIV repertoires exhibited narrower CDR3 length ranges. ART was followed by higher diversity that remained below transplant donor controls.

To note about this clone: Antigen specificity is unknown.

The sample here was unsorted PBMCs, taken 5.3 years after starting antiretroviral therapy. This TCR came from a man in his forties or fifties with HIV. The rearrangement uses TRBV11-2 and TRBJ2-1; no firm D call. The DNA of the CDR3 is TGTGCCAGCAGCTTAAGGGCCCAGCAATACAATGAGCAGTTCTTC. It is translated as CASSLRAQQYNEQFF.